The 17 T cell receptor beta chains below all came from one sample that was sequenced in a study of post-analysis software for immune sequencing data. The study, taken as a whole, reports: Patients carried roughly five TRBV segments more frequently than controls did, and TRBV5-6, TRBV5-1 and TRBV20-1 were among them.

Built from TCR beta cDNA, the libraries had unique molecular identifiers in them. TCRdb ran MiXCR on the PCR reads and lists one entry per CDR3 protein. The sample lists about 210,000 distinct CDR3 sequences; 29% were seen once. No antigen has been identified for these receptors. The source material was blood. The receptors shown here come from a girl under 18 with multiple sclerosis.

This clonotype was detected a few times. The chain is built from TRBV25-1 and TRBJ2-1, with D perhaps assigned TRBD1 or TRBD2 (5 bases each). Germline CDR1 and CDR2: MGHDK and SYGVNS. CDR3 length: 14 residues. V dropped 6 bases and J dropped 2 bases, with 11 bases sitting between them. CDR3 amino acids: CASRGEGTYNEQFF. For the CDR3, the DNA is TGTGCCAGCAGGGGAGAGGGGACCTACAATGAGCAGTTCTTC.

This chain links TRBV12-3 or TRBV12-4 with TRBJ2-1, with TRBD2 matching 11 bases. This CDR3 region has 15 residues. J lost 7 bases, V lost 4 bases, and 6 bases had no gene match. DNA of the CDR3: TGTGCCAGCAGTTCGCCGGGACTAGCGGCGAATGAGCAGTTCTTC. It specifies CASSSPGLAANEQFF.

The chain is built from TRBV25-1 and TRBJ2-5, with 7 bases lining up with TRBD1. The germline V gene has CDR1 MGHDK and CDR2 SYGVNS. V trimming: 6 bases; J trimming: 2 bases; junction bases outside the gene matches: 9. This CDR3 is 15 amino acids long. CDR3 protein: CASSLRQGIQETQYF. The CDR3, as DNA: TGTGCCAGCAGCCTGCGACAGGGTATTCAAGAGACCCAGTACTTC.

Here the CDR3 DNA reads TGTGCCAGCAGTAGGGGACAGGCTAGAGATACGCAGTATTTT. Translation gives CASSRGQARDTQYF. The chain employs TRBV6-2 or TRBV6-3 and TRBJ2-3; TRBD1 aligns across 8 bases. This CDR3 contains 14 residues. Looked up from germline, CDR1 is MNHEY and CDR2 is SVGEGT. V lost 5 bases to trimming and J lost 5 bases; unmatched junction nucleotides: 6.

This clonotype occurred many times. This chain uses TRBV12-3 or TRBV12-4 with TRBJ1-2; D gene unclear. CDR3 size: 14 residues. V lost 5 bases, J lost 7 bases, and 17 bases lay in between. The CDR3 region is CASSPPGLVGGYTF. CDR3 sequence (DNA): TGTGCCAGCAGTCCACCGGGTTTGGTCGGTGGCTACACCTTC.

This clonotype was seen repeatedly, ten times or more. V gene TRBV28 combines with J gene TRBJ2-1; 8 bases map to TRBD2. V shed 3 bases, J shed 2 bases, and the junction held 6 bases outside the gene matches. This CDR3 contains 16 residues. Per germline, CDR1 MDHEN and CDR2 SYDVKM. The CDR3, as DNA: TGTGCCAGCAGTTTGCCCGGGACTAGTCCCTACAATGAGCAGTTCTTC. It encodes CASSLPGTSPYNEQFF.

This clonotype was found many times. J is TRBJ2-7 and V is TRBV20-1, with a tentative D call TRBD1 (6 bases). From germline, CDR1 is DFQATT and CDR2 SNEGSKA (reference sequence). V dropped 3 bases and J dropped 0 bases, with 12 bases sitting between them. This CDR3 is 14 amino acids long. The CDR3 reads CSASGGRSSYEQYF. For the CDR3, the DNA is TGCAGTGCTAGTGGGGGCAGGAGCTCCTACGAGCAGTACTTC.

This clonotype occurred a few times. The chain combines TRBV18 with TRBJ2-7, with a possible D match to TRBD1 (7 bases). This CDR3 is 16 amino acids long. V shed 6 bases and J shed 1 base, with 19 bases lying between them. Germline V gives CDR1 KGHSH, CDR2 LQKENI. Written as DNA, the CDR3 is TGTGCCAGCTCCCGGGGGTCAGGGGGTTCTTCCTACGAGCAGTACTTC. Its translation: CASSRGSGGSSYEQYF.

There are a few counts of this clonotype. This chain uses TRBV20-1 with TRBJ2-5, with D unresolved. CDR3 length: 10 residues. Germline V gene sequence: CDR1 DFQATT, CDR2 SNEGSKA (reference sequence). Trimming took 3 bases from V and 5 from J, leaving 4 bases between them. The CDR3 loop is CSASVETQYF. The CDR3 bases are TGCAGTGCTAGCGTGGAGACCCAGTACTTC.

The V call is TRBV6-5, the J call TRBJ1-5; TRBD1 matches at 12 bases. The CDR3 runs to 15 residues. After removal of 6 bases from V and 4 bases from J, the junction contained 4 bases not matched to a gene. Germline V gene sequence: CDR1 MNHEY, CDR2 SVGAGI. Here the CDR3 reads CASRGDRGRNQPQHF. The CDR3 DNA reads TGTGCCAGCAGAGGGGACAGGGGGCGAAATCAGCCCCAGCATTTT.

A single count supports this clonotype. The genes are TRBV20-1 and TRBJ2-1, with 11 nucleotides matching TRBD2. V shed 3 bases and J 4 bases; nucleotides not matched to a gene: 8. CDR3 length equals 16 residues. Germline V gives CDR1 DFQATT, CDR2 SNEGSKA (reference sequence). The CDR3 nucleotides read TGCAGTGCTAGCGGGAGGGCTAGCGGGGGGTACAATGAGCAGTTCTTC. Residues: CSASGRASGGYNEQFF.

Concerning this clonotype itself: A read error may explain this, as a much larger clone is one base away. V usage is TRBV15 and J usage is TRBJ2-1; 9 nucleotides match TRBD2. The end of the DNA aligns better with TRBJ2-7, so the J call may be wrong. The CDR3 length is 14 residues. Germline V gives CDR1 LNHNV, CDR2 YYDKDF (reference sequence). CDR3 bases: TGTGCCACCGAGGTAGCGGGAGTCTACAATGAGCAGTACTTC. Encoded protein: CATEVAGVYNEQYF.

At least ten counts were recorded for this clonotype. The chain recombines TRBV20-1 with TRBJ2-5; D assignment may be TRBD1 or TRBD2 (6 bases each). CDR1 and CDR2 from the germline V gene are DFQATT and SNEGSKA (reference sequence). CDR3 length: 11 amino acids. V lost 4 bases and J lost 5, with 8 bases in between. The DNA for the CDR3 is TGCAGTGCTAAAGGGGGGGAGACCCAGTACTTC. This encodes CSAKGGETQYF.

This clonotype was picked up many times. The chain has TRBV7-2 and TRBJ2-4, with D maybe TRBD2 (5 bases). Germline-derived CDR1 and CDR2 are SGHTA and FQGNSA. The CDR3 totals 14 residues. Trimming took off 4 bases at V and 3 bases at J, with 10 bases between the two ends. DNA of the CDR3: TGTGCCAGCAGCTCGACTACCCACAAAAACATTCAGTACTTC. Translation: CASSSTTHKNIQYF.

This clonotype was seen ten or more times. The chain couples TRBV5-1 to TRBJ2-7; D possibly uses TRBD1 or TRBD2 (5 bases each). The germline V gene encodes CDR1 SGHRS and CDR2 YFSETQ. Trimming took 0 bases from V and 0 from J, leaving 13 bases between them. The CDR3 consists of 16 residues. CDR3: CASSLGGGTSSYEQYF. Written as DNA, the CDR3 is TGCGCCAGCAGCTTGGGTGGGGGTACAAGCTCCTACGAGCAGTACTTC.

This clonotype has just a few counts. This may be a read error, as it is one base from a much larger clone. J is TRBJ1-2 and V is TRBV29-1, with a tentative D call TRBD1 (5 bases). In germline, CDR1 is SQVTM, CDR2 ANQGSEA. The V and J ends lost 0 bases and 8 bases respectively, with 13 bases between them. CDR3 length: 13 amino acids. This CDR3 is CSVEDNRRRGYTF. The CDR3 nucleotides are TGCAGCGTTGAAGATAACAGGCGCAGAGGCTACACCTTC.

This clonotype was picked up many times. This CDR3 is CASSETRWGEQFF. CDR3 sequence (DNA): TGTGCCAGCAGTGAGACTAGATGGGGTGAGCAGTTCTTC. The chain has TRBV6-4 and TRBJ2-1; maybe TRBD2 (6 bases). The V end lost 3 bases, the J end lost 9 bases, and 12 bases lay between the germline ends. Looked up from germline, CDR1 is MRHNA and CDR2 is SNTAGT. This CDR3 region has 13 residues.